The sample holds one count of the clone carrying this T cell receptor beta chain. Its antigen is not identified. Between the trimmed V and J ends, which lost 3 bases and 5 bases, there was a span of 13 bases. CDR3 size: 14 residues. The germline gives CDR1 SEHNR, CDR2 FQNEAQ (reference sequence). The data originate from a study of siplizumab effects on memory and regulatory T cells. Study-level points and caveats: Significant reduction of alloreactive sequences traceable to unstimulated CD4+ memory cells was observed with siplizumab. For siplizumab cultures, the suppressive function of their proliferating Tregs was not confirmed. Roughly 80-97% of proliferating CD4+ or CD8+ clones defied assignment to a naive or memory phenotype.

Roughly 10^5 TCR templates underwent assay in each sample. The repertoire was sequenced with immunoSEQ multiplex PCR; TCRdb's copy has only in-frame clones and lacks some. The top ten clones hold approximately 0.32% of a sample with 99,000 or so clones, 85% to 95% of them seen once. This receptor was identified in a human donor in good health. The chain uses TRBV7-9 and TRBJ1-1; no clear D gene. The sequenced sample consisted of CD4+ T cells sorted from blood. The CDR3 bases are TGTGCCAGCAGCTTGGCCTCGGGGAGGACTGAAGCTTTCTTT. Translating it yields CASSLASGRTEAFF.